This TCR beta chain appears in the sequencing data of a study of blood T cell repertoires in COVID-19. Overall study: Samples of COVID-19 (acute and convalescent) were obtained from the United States, Italy and Spain. PBMCs, B-cell-depleted T cells, or T cells were the source of the cDNA or gDNA that made up the material.

Assignments of participants to cohorts depended upon their own reported clinical history. A COVID-19 case was met by exposed participants within 2 weeks before study entry. Method: immunoSEQ multiplex PCR; TCRdb's copy keeps in-frame clones and lacks some. The data hold 200,000 or so clones, with 80% to 90% observed a single time. V was clipped by 3 bases and J by 9 bases, with 11 bases between them. This CDR3 comprises 11 residues. The V gene's germline CDR1 is SQVTM and CDR2 ANQGSEA. This clonotype was obtained from a woman aged 45 to 65 who had been exposed to COVID-19. The rearrangement uses TRBV29-1 and TRBJ1-1; D possibly corresponds to TRBD1 (6 bases). The specimen was PBMCs or T cells enriched from blood (not recorded which). The CDR3 protein is CSVEGAIQAFF. Written as DNA, the CDR3 is TGCAGCGTTGAGGGGGCTATCCAAGCTTTCTTT. The full variable domain, with the rest looked up from reference TRBV29-1 and TRBJ1-1, is SAVISQKPSRDICQRGTSLTIQCQVDSQVTMMFWYRQQPGQSLTLIATANQGSEATYESGFVIDKFPISRPNLTFSTLTVSNMSPEDSSIYLCSVEGAIQAFFGQGTRLTVV.